In its sample, the clone carrying this TCR beta chain was seen many times. The data are from a study of response to subunit inactivated influenza vaccine. Germline assignment: CDR1 SGHRS and CDR2 YFSETQ. The CDR3 covers 14 residues. V was clipped by 3 bases and J by 4 bases, with 12 bases between them. TCRdb passed the RT-PCR reads through MiXCR, listing each CDR3 protein once. This sample has about 620,000 distinct CDR3 sequences, with about 11% found just once. The sample also formed part of further work on T cells expressing NK-cell markers. That report notes: Scientists made TCR beta cDNA using 5'RACE template switching with UMIs. Among a few donors, these clonotypes also ranked first in the CD3+CD56-NKG2C+ fraction.

Material: PBMCs from blood, obtained on the day of vaccination. The chain has TRBV5-1 and TRBJ2-3; TRBD1 might be the D (5 bases). The sequence derives from a middle-aged man who received an inactivated influenza vaccine. The CDR3 DNA follows: TGCGCCAGCAGCTCAACTGACAGTTCAGATACGCAGTATTTT. Translating gives CASSSTDSSDTQYF.